This T cell receptor (beta chain) comes out of a study of metastatic and nonmetastatic thyroid tumors. The overall study: Comparative analysis of repertoires was undertaken across blood and tumor or nodule tissue obtained from malignant and benign thyroid patients.

The CDR3 is made up of 15 amino acids. With 6 bases removed from V and 7 bases from J, the gap between germline ends came to 19 bases. The study, taken as a whole, reports: Malignant thyroid tumors reportedly had TCR beta diversity that was significantly higher than in benign nodules, in blood and tumor.

In the original workflow: CDR3 differences across clinicopathological groups were used to build a distant-metastasis classifier for papillary thyroid cancer. TCRdb re-clonotyped the PCR reads through MiXCR. The V and J calls come from TCRdb's annotation, not from the publication. The table records 25,000 to 30,000 clones, around 17% of them present only once. The table lists this clone with a few counts. What it binds is not known. No patient received treatment before thyroid surgery. This clonotype was obtained from a male donor with papillary thyroid cancer or a benign thyroid nodule (not recorded which). Some clones in this sample may be carry-over from other donors' samples. Sequencing input: blood. The V and J genes are TRBV12-3 or TRBV12-4 and TRBJ2-1, with D possibly being TRBD1 or TRBD2 (5 bases each). CDR3 loop: CASSWGPVSRNEQFF. The CDR3 bases are TGTGCCAGCAGCTGGGGACCCGTGTCAAGGAATGAGCAGTTCTTC.